These 30 T cell receptor beta chains were all obtained from the same sample, sequenced in a study of OX40 agonist ivuxolimab in advanced cancers. Measured with immunoSEQ multiplex PCR; TCRdb has only the in-frame clones, and not every one. In the table there are 65,000 to 95,000 clones, around 86% of which are singletons. Sequenced here: CD4+ or CD8+ T cells sorted from blood, sampled in a trial of the OX40 agonist ivuxolimab. The source of these receptors is an adult with an advanced solid tumor such as melanoma, head and neck, liver or kidney cancer.

The chain recombines TRBV7-9 with TRBJ1-2, with D perhaps TRBD1 (6 bases). The CDR3 loop spans 15 amino acids. CDR1 is SEHNR, CDR2 FQNEAQ, per germline (reference sequence). V gave up 5 bases and J gave up 6 bases, with 19 bases separating them. The CDR3 sequence: CASSTQGGTLNGYTF. In DNA form, the CDR3 reads TGTGCCAGCAGCACGCAAGGGGGGACCCTCAATGGCTACACCTTC.

The chain links TRBV7-9 to TRBJ1-1; D remains unclear. Looked up from germline, CDR1 is SEHNR and CDR2 is FQNEAQ (reference sequence). V lost 2 bases and J lost 6, with 13 bases in between. The CDR3 extends over 14 amino acids. The DNA of the CDR3 is TGTGCCAGCAGCTTAAATTTGGGTTCAGCTGAAGCTTTCTTT. It yields the protein CASSLNLGSAEAFF.

This clone was counted a single time. V is TRBV6-4 and J is TRBJ2-5, with D tentatively TRBD1 (7 bases). This CDR3 is built from 15 residues. CDR1 is MRHNA and CDR2 is SNTAGT in the germline V gene. Trimming took off 6 bases at V and 4 bases at J, with 18 bases between the two ends. CDR3: CASSRLGDRGETQYF. CDR3 bases: TGTGCCAGCAGCCGACTAGGGGACAGAGGAGAGACCCAGTACTTC.

The chain uses TRBV6-5 and TRBJ1-4, with 10 bases fitting TRBD1. The CDR3 covers 15 residues. With 5 bases clipped from V and 4 bases from J, the junction kept 4 bases outside the gene matches. Per the germline V gene, CDR1 is MNHEY and CDR2 is SVGAGI. CDR3 residues: CASSTDRGLNEKLFF. CDR3 nucleotide sequence: TGTGCCAGCAGTACCGACAGGGGGCTTAATGAAAAACTGTTTTTT.

The J gene is TRBJ2-1, the V gene TRBV5-1; 10 bases map to TRBD2. This CDR3 is built from 19 residues. V trimming: 7 bases; J trimming: 2 bases; junction bases outside the gene matches: 18. CDR1 is SGHRS and CDR2 is YFSETQ in the germline V gene. The CDR3 region is CASGGVRDPSGRAYNEQFF. CDR3 DNA: TGCGCCAGCGGCGGGGTGCGAGATCCTAGCGGGAGAGCCTACAATGAGCAGTTCTTC.

DNA for the CDR3: TGTGCCAGCAGCTTAGATCGGAGCACTGAAGCTTTCTTT. It codes for CASSLDRSTEAFF. V is TRBV11-3 and J is TRBJ1-1; D gene unclear. The CDR3 totals 13 residues. Per the germline V gene, CDR1 is SGHNT and CDR2 is YENEEA. V dropped 0 bases and J dropped 4 bases, with 6 bases sitting between them.

The chain carries TRBV5-1 and TRBJ2-7, with D possibly being TRBD1 or TRBD2 (5 bases each). This CDR3 spans 15 amino acids. Trimming stripped 5 bases from V and 2 bases from J, with 17 bases between. The germline CDR1 and CDR2 sequences are SGHRS and YFSETQ. In DNA form, the CDR3 reads TGCGCCAGCAGAAGTATGAGGGACGGCACCTACGAGCAGTACTTC. As protein: CASRSMRDGTYEQYF.

V and J are TRBV27 and TRBJ1-2; 8 positions match TRBD1. J lost 3 bases, V lost 6 bases, and 9 bases had no gene match. Per the germline V gene, CDR1 is MNHEY and CDR2 is SMNVEV (reference sequence). The CDR3 has 15 residues. CDR3 sequence: CASSPQGALYYGYTF. The CDR3 DNA reads as TGTGCCAGCAGCCCCCAGGGGGCGCTTTACTATGGCTACACCTTC.

Only a few counts were recorded for this clone. V is TRBV30 and J is TRBJ2-1, with 9 bases aligning to TRBD2. V gave up 4 bases and J gave up 4 bases; unmatched junction bases: 8. Germline V CDR1 and CDR2: GTSNPN, SVGIG (reference sequence). This CDR3 region has 15 residues. CDR3 loop: CAWNSGLATYNEQFF. The CDR3 nucleotides are TGTGCCTGGAACTCTGGACTAGCGACGTACAATGAGCAGTTCTTC.

This chain joins TRBV6-1 and TRBJ1-5; 7 bases align to TRBD1. V lost 3 bases and J lost 5; bases outside the gene matches: 7. Germline V gene lookup returns CDR1 MNHNS and CDR2 SASEGT. The CDR3 contains 15 residues. The CDR3: CASSEGDRDDQPQHF. The CDR3 DNA sequence: TGTGCCAGCAGTGAGGGAGACAGGGACGATCAGCCCCAGCATTTT.

This chain joins TRBV5-1 and TRBJ2-7; D is perhaps TRBD1 (5 bases). Trimming pared 3 bases from V and 1 base from J, leaving 5 bases between. The germline CDR1 and CDR2 sequences are SGHRS and YFSETQ. The CDR3 has 12 amino acids. CDR3 bases: TGCGCCAGCAGCTCAGGGTCCTACGAGCAGTACTTC. The encoded protein is CASSSGSYEQYF.

The J gene is TRBJ2-1, the V gene TRBV15; a weak D match, TRBD2 (6 bases). This CDR3 has 13 residues. V was cut by 8 bases and J by 4 bases, with 12 bases left in between. Germline CDR1 is LNHNV and CDR2 is YYDKDF (reference sequence). CDR3 loop: CATGRDLYNEQFF. In DNA form, the CDR3 reads TGTGCCACCGGCCGGGACTTGTACAATGAGCAGTTCTTC.

The chain is built from TRBV4-3 and TRBJ2-7; 10 nucleotides line up with TRBD2. CDR3 length: 14 residues. Trimming cost V 2 bases and J 4 bases; bases outside gene matches: 2. From germline, CDR1 is LGHNA and CDR2 YSLEER. The CDR3 here is CASSQYSGRYEQYF. CDR3 nucleotides: TGCGCCAGCAGCCAATATAGCGGGAGGTACGAGCAGTACTTC.

CDR3 sequence (DNA): TGTGCCATCAGTGACCAAGGGGACAATCAGCCCCAGCATTTT. Protein: CAISDQGDNQPQHF. The genes are TRBV10-3 and TRBJ1-5, with D perhaps matching TRBD1 (5 bases). The CDR3 has 14 residues. The germline V gene has CDR1 ENHRY and CDR2 SYGVKD. With 3 bases removed from V and 3 bases from J, the gap between germline ends came to 9 bases.

The rearrangement links TRBV4-3 to TRBJ2-2, with D tentatively TRBD1 (5 bases). This CDR3 contains 14 residues. The germline CDR1 and CDR2 sequences are LGHNA and YSLEER. V dropped 5 bases and J dropped 2 bases, with 9 bases sitting between them. CDR3 sequence: CASSLQVNTGELFF. The CDR3 DNA sequence: TGCGCCAGCAGCTTACAGGTTAACACCGGGGAGCTGTTTTTT.

V usage is TRBV2 and J usage is TRBJ1-4, with D hard to call. The CDR3 covers 15 residues. Germline CDR1 reads SNHLY; CDR2 reads FYNNEI. The V gene lost 0 bases and the J gene lost 6 bases, with 11 bases spanning the gap. The CDR3 loop reads CASSEAVIGYEKLFF. DNA of the CDR3: TGTGCCAGCAGTGAAGCGGTAATCGGTTATGAAAAACTGTTTTTT.

This clone was counted between two and nine times. The rearrangement joins TRBV27 to TRBJ1-2, with D possibly TRBD1 on 5 matching bases. The ends were cut back, 3 bases at V and 6 bases at J, with 11 bases in the middle. The CDR3 runs 13 residues. Looked up from germline, CDR1 is MNHEY and CDR2 is SMNVEV (reference sequence). The CDR3 sequence is CASSFGQGHGYTF. In nucleotides, the CDR3 is TGTGCCAGCAGTTTTGGGCAGGGCCATGGCTACACCTTC.

The chain uses TRBV7-6 and TRBJ1-1; no definite D call. From germline, CDR1 is SGHVS and CDR2 FNYEAQ. The CDR3 is 14 amino acids. V was clipped by 5 bases and J by 6 bases, with 16 bases between them. CDR3 sequence reads: CASSTVPDRAEAFF. DNA of the CDR3: TGTGCCAGCAGCACGGTCCCGGATAGGGCTGAAGCTTTCTTT.

The chain is built from TRBV9 and TRBJ1-6; a weak D match, TRBD1 (5 bases). The germline CDR1 and CDR2 sequences are SGDLS and YYNGEE. V lost 0 bases, J lost 4 bases, and 14 bases lay in between. The CDR3 covers 17 residues. The CDR3 loop reads CASSVEAREVYNSPLHF. The CDR3 DNA reads TGTGCCAGCAGCGTAGAGGCCAGGGAGGTTTATAATTCACCCCTCCACTTT.

The V and J genes are TRBV19 and TRBJ1-2; TRBD1 might be the D (6 bases). The CDR3 is made up of 14 amino acids. Germline lookup yields CDR1 LNHDA and CDR2 SQIVND (reference sequence). The ends were cut back, 6 bases at V and 5 bases at J, with 16 bases in the middle. CDR3: CASRVRDKEYGYTF. The DNA of the CDR3 is TGTGCCAGTAGGGTGCGGGACAAAGAATATGGCTACACCTTC.

This clone has only a few counts. The CDR3 protein is CSVGRGQRDTQYF. Here the CDR3 DNA reads TGCAGCGTTGGGAGAGGTCAAAGAGATACGCAGTATTTT. The gene calls are TRBV29-1 and TRBJ2-3; D ambiguous. Trimming removed 4 bases from V and 5 bases from J, with 13 bases in between. This CDR3 has 13 amino acids. CDR1 is SQVTM and CDR2 is ANQGSEA in the germline V gene.

The gene calls are TRBV29-1 and TRBJ2-5; D remains unclear. CDR3 length equals 13 residues. Deletions cut 5 bases from V and 1 base from J, with 11 bases between. Germline V lookup: CDR1 SQVTM, CDR2 ANQGSEA. CDR3 region: CSVSSGSQETQYF. The CDR3 DNA sequence: TGCAGCGTTTCTTCCGGCTCCCAAGAGACCCAGTACTTC.

The rearrangement uses TRBV7-9 and TRBJ2-7; 11 bases line up with TRBD2. The CDR3 loop spans 13 amino acids. The V gene end was trimmed by 5 bases and the J gene end by 3 bases; junction bases not matched to a gene: 0. Germline V gene lookup returns CDR1 SEHNR and CDR2 FQNEAQ (reference sequence). For the CDR3, the DNA is TGTGCCAGCAGCGGGACTAGCGGCTACGAGCAGTACTTC. This gives the protein CASSGTSGYEQYF. The complete variable domain, with remaining parts taken from reference TRBV7-9 and TRBJ2-7, reads DTGVSQNPRHKITKRGQNVTFRCDPISEHNRLYWYRQTLGQGPEFLTYFQNEAQLEKSRLLSDRFSAERPKGSFSTLEIQRTEQGDSAMYLCASSGTSGYEQYFGPGTRLTVT.

The V and J genes are TRBV9 and TRBJ2-3, with 7 positions matching TRBD2. CDR1 and CDR2 from the germline V gene are SGDLS and YYNGEE. The V gene end was trimmed by 3 bases and the J gene end by 0 bases; junction bases not matched to a gene: 10. This CDR3 contains 17 residues. The CDR3 spells CASSGGVISGSTDTQYF. CDR3 coding DNA: TGTGCCAGCAGCGGGGGTGTGATTAGCGGGAGCACAGATACGCAGTATTTT.

This sequence joins TRBV14 and TRBJ2-1; D is uncertain. Germline CDR1 reads SGHDN; CDR2 reads FVKESK. The V gene lost 3 bases and the J gene lost 3 bases, with 15 bases spanning the gap. CDR3 size: 16 residues. The CDR3 spells CASSQTSRASYNEQFF. CDR3 bases: TGTGCCAGCAGCCAGACCTCTAGGGCTAGCTACAATGAGCAGTTCTTC.

The genes are TRBV6-5 and TRBJ2-5; 8 bases are shared with TRBD2. CDR3 size: 15 residues. Germline values: CDR1 MNHEY, CDR2 SVGAGI. J gave up 7 bases and V 0 bases, and 7 bases lay outside the gene matches. The chain's CDR3 is CASSYSFAGGGTQYF. The CDR3 nucleotides read TGTGCCAGCAGTTACTCGTTTGCGGGGGGCGGGACCCAGTACTTC.

A word on this clone: Germline is not matched at one junction end, which may reflect a read error. Other DNA sequences in the sample encode the same CDR3. This sequence joins TRBV15 and TRBJ1-2; D is possibly TRBD1 (5 bases). The length of the CDR3 is 15 residues. Germline-derived CDR1 and CDR2 are LNHNV and YYDKDF (reference sequence). The CDR3 DNA sequence: TGTGCCACCAGTAGAGGAGGGGCAGGAGAGTATGGCTACACCTTC. Translating it yields CATSRGGAGEYGYTF.

The chain has TRBV7-9 and TRBJ1-2, with 7 bases identical to TRBD1. In germline, CDR1 is SEHNR, CDR2 FQNEAQ (reference sequence). The CDR3 covers 16 residues. V was pared by 2 bases and J by 2 bases, with 8 bases of the junction left unmatched. The CDR3 DNA sequence: TGTGCCAGCAGCTTAACGGCCCCGGGACAGAACTATGGCTACACCTTC. Its protein product is CASSLTAPGQNYGYTF.

The chain is built from TRBV21-1 and TRBJ2-7; TRBD2, the table's D call, lacks a check against the DNA. TRBV21-1 is a pseudogene locus. The CDR3 loop spans 18 amino acids. This CDR3 is CASHPKGLAGESTYEQYF. CDR3 nucleotide sequence: TGTGCCAGCCACCCTAAGGGCCTAGCGGGAGAATCAACCTACGAGCAGTACTTC.

The J gene is TRBJ2-6, the V gene TRBV27; unclear D gene. CDR3 length equals 16 residues. V was shortened by 6 bases and J by 0 bases, with 12 bases between the two germline ends. CDR1 is MNHEY, CDR2 SMNVEV, per germline (reference sequence). Here the CDR3 reads CASRRTLASGANVLTF. In nucleotides, the CDR3 is TGTGCCAGCAGACGCACATTGGCCTCTGGGGCCAACGTCCTGACTTTC. The complete variable domain, with remaining parts taken from reference TRBV27 and TRBJ2-6, reads EAQVTQNPRYLITVTGKKLTVTCSQNMNHEYMSWYRQDPGLGLRQIYYSMNVEVTDKGDVPEGYKVSRKEKRNFPLILESPSPNQTSLYFCASRRTLASGANVLTFGAGSRLTVL.